This entry lists 9 T cell receptor beta chains sequenced from one sample in a study of T cells in Graves' hyperthyroidism and ophthalmopathy. Template material for amplifying TCR beta CDR3 regions consisted of RNA transcripts. Primed by the HTBI set, a first-round RT-PCR was run on the TCR CDR3. From the multiplex PCR reads, TCRdb called clonotypes with MiXCR, one entry per CDR3 protein. Of 550,000 to 650,000 distinct CDR3 sequences listed, about 14% are singletons. The sequencing input was blood. Receptor source: a woman in her forties with Graves' hyperthyroidism.

This clonotype has a handful of counts. V gene TRBV7-2 combines with J gene TRBJ2-1; D might be TRBD2 (5 bases). V lost 6 bases and J lost 10, with 10 bases in between. There are 11 residues in the CDR3. CDR1 and CDR2 (germline): SGHTA, FQGNSA. CDR3 bases: TGTGCCAGCAGGGCAAGCGGAGAGCAGTTCTTC. Protein: CASRASGEQFF.

For this clonotype: A much larger clone lies one base from this, so it may be a read error. V and J are TRBV6-4 and TRBJ1-5; the match to TRBD1 covers 7 bases. Germline V gene lookup returns CDR1 MRHNA and CDR2 SNTAGT. The CDR3 has 19 amino acids. DNA for the CDR3: TGTGCCAGCAGTTACCGACCCGACAGGGTTGCTGGGGAAAATCGGCCCCAGCATTTT. Protein sequence: CASSYRPDRVAGENRPQHF.

The V and J genes are TRBV28 and TRBJ2-3; 7 nucleotides match TRBD1. In germline, CDR1 is MDHEN, CDR2 SYDVKM. CDR3 size: 13 residues. V lost 5 bases, J lost 2 bases, and 1 base stayed unmatched. CDR3 nucleotide sequence: TGTGCCAGCAGTGGACAGGACACAGATACGCAGTATTTT. Its translation: CASSGQDTDTQYF.

The table lists this clonotype with many counts. The chain links TRBV11-2 to TRBJ2-4; D may be TRBD1 (6 bases). The germline CDR1 and CDR2 sequences are SGHAT and FQNNGV. The V and J ends lost 2 bases and 0 bases respectively, with 11 bases between them. This CDR3 comprises 16 residues. The CDR3 nucleotides read TGTGCCAGCAGCTTATCAGGGGAACTAGCCAAAAACATTCAGTACTTC. Protein product: CASSLSGELAKNIQYF.

In this sample, this clonotype turned up many times. This chain connects TRBV12-3 or TRBV12-4 to TRBJ2-2; tentative D call: TRBD2 (6 bases). This CDR3 has 16 amino acids. V lost 3 bases and J lost 0, with 11 bases in between. The CDR3: CASSLSPSANTGELFF. CDR3 in DNA: TGTGCCAGCAGTTTGAGCCCTAGCGCGAACACCGGGGAGCTGTTTTTT.

This clonotype showed up just a few times. The J gene is TRBJ2-1, the V gene TRBV29-1, with a weak D call TRBD2 (5 bases). The length of the CDR3 is 15 residues. V lost 0 bases and J lost 5, with 14 bases in between. Germline CDR1 and CDR2: SQVTM and ANQGSEA. The CDR3 loop is CSVEEVWERNNEQFF. CDR3 DNA: TGCAGCGTTGAAGAAGTCTGGGAGCGTAACAATGAGCAGTTCTTC.

This clonotype was counted ten times or more. The chain employs TRBV30 and TRBJ1-6; 8 bases agree with TRBD1. CDR3 length: 14 residues. In germline, CDR1 is GTSNPN, CDR2 SVGIG (reference sequence). Trimming took 6 bases from V and 6 from J; bases not matched to a gene: 7. The chain's CDR3 is CACPGTGSNSPLHF. CDR3 in DNA: TGTGCCTGCCCGGGGACAGGCAGTAATTCACCCCTCCACTTT.

V is TRBV29-1 and J is TRBJ1-2; D not certain. This CDR3 contains 15 residues. Trimming took 5 bases from V and 4 from J, leaving 20 bases between them. CDR1 SQVTM and CDR2 ANQGSEA come from the germline V gene. Here the CDR3 DNA reads TGCAGCGTTCCGGCGGGGAGCCAATACCGCTATGGCTACACCTTC. It encodes CSVPAGSQYRYGYTF. Complete variable domain (other parts from reference TRBV29-1 and TRBJ1-2): SAVISQKPSRDICQRGTSLTIQCQVDSQVTMMFWYRQQPGQSLTLIATANQGSEATYESGFVIDKFPISRPNLTFSTLTVSNMSPEDSSIYLCSVPAGSQYRYGYTFGSGTRLTVV.

This clonotype occurred many times. This chain connects TRBV5-1 to TRBJ1-2; 7 bases match TRBD1. Per the germline V gene, CDR1 is SGHRS and CDR2 is YFSETQ. CDR3 size: 14 residues. V lost 4 bases and J lost 5; bases outside the gene matches: 8. The CDR3: CASSPPGQQYGYTF. In nucleotides, the CDR3 is TGCGCCAGCAGCCCGCCGGGACAGCAATATGGCTACACCTTC. The full variable domain, its missing parts supplied by reference TRBV5-1 and TRBJ1-2, is KAGVTQTPRYLIKTRGQQVTLSCSPISGHRSVSWYQQTPGQGLQFLFEYFSETQRNKGNFPGRFSGRQFSNSRSEMNVSTLELGDSALYLCASSPPGQQYGYTFGSGTRLTVV.